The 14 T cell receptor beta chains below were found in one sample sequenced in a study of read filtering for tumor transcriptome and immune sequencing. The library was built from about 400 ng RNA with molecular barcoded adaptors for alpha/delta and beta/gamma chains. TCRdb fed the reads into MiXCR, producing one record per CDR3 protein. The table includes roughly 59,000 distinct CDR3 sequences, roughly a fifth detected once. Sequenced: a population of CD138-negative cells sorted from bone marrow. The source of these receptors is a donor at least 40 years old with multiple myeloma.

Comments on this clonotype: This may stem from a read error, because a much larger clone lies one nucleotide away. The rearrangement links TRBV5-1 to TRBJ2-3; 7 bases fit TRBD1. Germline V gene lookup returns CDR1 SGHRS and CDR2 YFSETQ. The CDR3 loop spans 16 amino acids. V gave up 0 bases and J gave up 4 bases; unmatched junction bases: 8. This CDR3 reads CASSLDGAGGSDTQYF. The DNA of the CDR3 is TGCGCCAGCAGCTTGGACGGGGCAGGGGGATCAGATACGCAGTATTTT.

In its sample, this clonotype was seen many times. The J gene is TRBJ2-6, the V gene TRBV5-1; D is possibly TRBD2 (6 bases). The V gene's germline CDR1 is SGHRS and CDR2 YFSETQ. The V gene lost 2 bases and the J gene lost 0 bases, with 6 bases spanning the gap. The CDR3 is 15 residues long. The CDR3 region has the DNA TGCGCCAGCAGCTTCGGGGGCTCTGGGGCCAACGTCCTGACTTTC. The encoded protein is CASSFGGSGANVLTF.

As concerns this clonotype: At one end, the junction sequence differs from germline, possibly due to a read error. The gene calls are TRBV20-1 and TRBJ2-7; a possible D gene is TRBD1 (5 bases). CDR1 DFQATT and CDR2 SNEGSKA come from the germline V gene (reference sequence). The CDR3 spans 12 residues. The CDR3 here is CSFSGASYERYF. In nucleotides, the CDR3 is TGCAGTTTTAGTGGGGCTTCCTACGAGCGGTACTTC.

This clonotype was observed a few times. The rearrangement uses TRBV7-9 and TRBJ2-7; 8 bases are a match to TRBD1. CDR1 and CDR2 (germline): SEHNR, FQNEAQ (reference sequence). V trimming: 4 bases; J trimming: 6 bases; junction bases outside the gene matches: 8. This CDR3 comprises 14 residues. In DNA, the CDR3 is TGTGCCAGCAGCTCACAGGGGGACCCTCTCGAGCAGTACTTC. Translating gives CASSSQGDPLEQYF. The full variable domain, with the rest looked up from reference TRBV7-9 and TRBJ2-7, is DTGVSQNPRHKITKRGQNVTFRCDPISEHNRLYWYRQTLGQGPEFLTYFQNEAQLEKSRLLSDRFSAERPKGSFSTLEIQRTEQGDSAMYLCASSSQGDPLEQYFGPGTRLTVT.

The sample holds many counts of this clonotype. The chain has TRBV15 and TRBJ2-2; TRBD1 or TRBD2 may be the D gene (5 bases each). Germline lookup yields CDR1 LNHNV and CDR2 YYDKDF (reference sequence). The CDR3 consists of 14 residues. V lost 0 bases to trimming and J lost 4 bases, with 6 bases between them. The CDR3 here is CATSRDGATGELFF. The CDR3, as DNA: TGTGCCACCAGCAGAGACGGGGCCACCGGGGAGCTGTTTTTT.

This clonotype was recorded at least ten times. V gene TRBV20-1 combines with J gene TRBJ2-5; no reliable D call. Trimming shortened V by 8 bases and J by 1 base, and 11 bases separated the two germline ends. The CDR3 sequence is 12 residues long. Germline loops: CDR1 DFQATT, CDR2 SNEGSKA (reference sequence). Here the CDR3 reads CSHLDLQETQYF. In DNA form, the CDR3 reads TGCAGTCACCTGGACCTCCAAGAGACCCAGTACTTC.

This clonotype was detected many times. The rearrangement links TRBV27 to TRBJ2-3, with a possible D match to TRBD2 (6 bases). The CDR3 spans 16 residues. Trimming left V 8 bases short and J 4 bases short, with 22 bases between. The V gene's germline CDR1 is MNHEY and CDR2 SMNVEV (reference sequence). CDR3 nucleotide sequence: TGTGCCAGCGGTACGCGCGCGGGGTTGCGGCCAGATACGCAGTATTTT. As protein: CASGTRAGLRPDTQYF.

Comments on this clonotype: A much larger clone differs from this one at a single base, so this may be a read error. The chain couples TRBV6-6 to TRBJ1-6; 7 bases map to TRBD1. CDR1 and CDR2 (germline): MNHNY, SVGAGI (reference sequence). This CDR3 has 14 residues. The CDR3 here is CASVEGAYNSPPHF. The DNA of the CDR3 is TGTGCCAGCGTAGAGGGGGCCTATAATTCACCCCCCCACTTT.

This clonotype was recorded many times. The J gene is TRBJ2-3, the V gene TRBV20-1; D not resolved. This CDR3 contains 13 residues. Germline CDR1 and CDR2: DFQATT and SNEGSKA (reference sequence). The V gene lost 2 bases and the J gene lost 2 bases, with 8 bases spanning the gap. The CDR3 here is CSARPGYTDTQYF. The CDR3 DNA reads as TGCAGTGCTAGACCCGGCTACACAGATACGCAGTATTTT.

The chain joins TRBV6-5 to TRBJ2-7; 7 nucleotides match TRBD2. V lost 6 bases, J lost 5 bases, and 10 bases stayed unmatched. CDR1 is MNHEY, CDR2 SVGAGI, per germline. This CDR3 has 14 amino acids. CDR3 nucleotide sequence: TGTGCCAGCAGCGAACTAGCGTCTTCCGACGAGCAGTACTTC. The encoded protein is CASSELASSDEQYF.

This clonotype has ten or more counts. The CDR3 sequence is CATSTQGYTEAFF. CDR3 in DNA: TGTGCCACCTCCACACAGGGTTACACTGAAGCTTTCTTT. The chain is built from TRBV6-1 and TRBJ1-1, with TRBD1 as a possible D gene (6 bases). Trimming shortened V by 10 bases and J by 3 bases, and 15 bases separated the two germline ends. CDR1 MNHNS and CDR2 SASEGT come from the germline V gene. CDR3 length: 13 residues.

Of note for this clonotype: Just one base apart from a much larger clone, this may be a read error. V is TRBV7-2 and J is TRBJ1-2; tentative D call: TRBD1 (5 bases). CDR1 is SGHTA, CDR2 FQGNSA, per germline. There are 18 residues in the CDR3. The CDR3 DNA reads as TGTGCCAGCTGCTTAGTGGGGCTTCCCCAGGACGCTCGCGATGGCTACACCTTC. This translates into CASCLVGLPQDARDGYTF.

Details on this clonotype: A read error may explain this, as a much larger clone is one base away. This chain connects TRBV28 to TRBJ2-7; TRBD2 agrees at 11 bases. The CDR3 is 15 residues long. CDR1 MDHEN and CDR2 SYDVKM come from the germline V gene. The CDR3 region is CASSPLLAGGYGQYF. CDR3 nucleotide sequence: TGTGCCAGCAGTCCCTTGCTAGCGGGAGGCTACGGGCAGTACTTC.

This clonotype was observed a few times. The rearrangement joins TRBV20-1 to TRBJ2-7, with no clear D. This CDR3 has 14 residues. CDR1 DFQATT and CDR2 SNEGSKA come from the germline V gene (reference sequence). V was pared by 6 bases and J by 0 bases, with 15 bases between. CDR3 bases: TGCAGTGCCTCTCCCCCGACCGGCTCCTACGAGCAGTACTTC. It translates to CSASPPTGSYEQYF.